The rows below give T cell receptor beta chains drawn from one sample of a study of CD4+ T cells in melanoma. The protocol was immunoSEQ multiplex PCR, while the TCRdb copy is restricted to in-frame clones and leaves out a portion. The sample includes some 110,000 clones, around 92% seen only once; the top ten take 3.3%. Specimen: peripheral blood. The source of these receptors is a human donor with melanoma. Each CDR3 is given with its conserved first and last residue. The D gene is left open where the match is weak. The listing skips clone size in some rows; elsewhere it reads once, few, many or a size class.

D	size	J	V	DNA	CDR3
TRBD1	NA	TRBJ1-4	TRBV18	TGTGCCAGCTCACCACCGGGACAGGGGAATGAAAAACTGTTTTTT	CASSPPGQGNEKLFF
NA	once	TRBJ2-1	TRBV30	TGTGCCTGGAGACGGGGGGCCGGGAACAGTGAGCAGTTCTTC	CAWRRGAGNSEQFF
NA	NA	TRBJ1-1	TRBV5-1	TGCGCCAGCAGCTTGGACGGGGCGAACACTGAAGCTTTCTTT	CASSLDGANTEAFF
TRBD1	NA	TRBJ2-7	TRBV15	TGTGCCACCAACACCGGACAGGGGGCTTGGGAAGAGCAGTACTTC	CATNTGQGAWEEQYF
NA	NA	TRBJ2-1	TRBV6-4	TGTGCCAGCCGTGAGCAGTTCTTC	CASREQFF
NA	NA	TRBJ2-7	TRBV6-5	TGTGCCAGCAGGGGAGGATCGGGACAGTCCTACGAGCAGTACTTC	CASRGGSGQSYEQYF
TRBD1	NA	TRBJ2-5	TRBV28	TGTGCCAGCAGAGCAAACCTGGGACAGGGGGTTAAAGAGACCCAGTACTTC	CASRANLGQGVKETQYF
TRBD1	NA	TRBJ1-1	TRBV4-3	TGCGCCAGCAGCCAAGAATTTGGACAGGGTGGGACTGAAGCTTTCTTT	CASSQEFGQGGTEAFF
NA	NA	TRBJ2-3	TRBV29-1	TGCAGCGGGGTGACAGCACTCACAGATACGCAGTATTTT	CSGVTALTDTQYF
NA	NA	TRBJ2-7	TRBV6-1	TGTGCCAGCAGCATGGACGGTTTCTACGAGCAGTACTTC	CASSMDGFYEQYF
TRBD1	NA	TRBJ2-7	TRBV28	TGTGCCAGCGGACAGGGCTCCCACGAGCAGTACTTC	CASGQGSHEQYF
NA	once	TRBJ2-5	TRBV7-9	TGTGCCAGCAGCCCGAGGGTGGGGGACGGAGGGGGAGAGACCCAGTACTTC	CASSPRVGDGGGETQYF
TRBD1	NA	TRBJ2-7	TRBV18	TGTGCCAGCTCACCCACAGCAGGGGGATACTACGAGCAGTACTTC	CASSPTAGGYYEQYF
TRBD2	NA	TRBJ2-2	TRBV5-1	TGCGCCAGCAGCTTGACCCCTAGCGGGGGGGCGAACACCGGGGAGCTGTTTTTT	CASSLTPSGGANTGELFF
NA	NA	TRBJ2-3	TRBV2	TGTGCCAGCATTTTAATGACTAGCACAGATACGCAGTATTTT	CASILMTSTDTQYF
TRBD1	NA	TRBJ2-5	TRBV2	TGTGCCAGCAGTAACAGGGGTTTGGAGACCCAGTACTTC	CASSNRGLETQYF
TRBD1	NA	TRBJ2-7	TRBV14	TGTGCCAGCAGGCGGACAGGGGAGGTAGGCGAGCAGTACTTC	CASRRTGEVGEQYF
NA	NA	TRBJ1-4	TRBV5-1	TGCGCCAGCAGCGCGGACATTGCAACTAATGAAAAACTGTTTTTT	CASSADIATNEKLFF
NA	NA	TRBJ1-6	TRBV7-8	TGTGCCAGCAGCTTAGAAGCGGGGAAAAGCTCCTATAATTCACCCCTCCACTTT	CASSLEAGKSSYNSPLHF
NA	NA	TRBJ2-5	TRBV2	TGTGCCAGCAGTTCGGACATGCAAGAGACCCAGTACTTC	CASSSDMQETQYF
TRBD1	once	TRBJ1-2	TRBV27	TGTGCCAGCGAGCCGGGACAGGGGAACTATGGCTACACCTTC	CASEPGQGNYGYTF
TRBD1	NA	TRBJ2-1	TRBV5-6	TGTGCCAGCAGAAAACGACAGGGGGCAGATGAGCAGTTCTTC	CASRKRQGADEQFF
NA	NA	TRBJ1-3	TRBV7-8	TGTGCCAGCAGCTTAGGGCGACAGCACTCTGGAAACACCATATATTTT	CASSLGRQHSGNTIYF
TRBD1	NA	TRBJ2-2	TRBV4-1	TGCGCCAGCAGCCCCCGGGGACAGGGAGAATCAAGGGAGCTGTTTTTT	CASSPRGQGESRELFF
TRBD1	once	TRBJ1-4	TRBV19	TGTGCCAGTAGTTCCTGGACAGGAACAACTAATGAAAAACTGTTTTTT	CASSSWTGTTNEKLFF
NA	NA	TRBJ2-1	TRBV4-3	TGCGCCAGCAGTCGTCGACCCTCCCTTCACAATGAGCAGTTCTTC	CASSRRPSLHNEQFF
NA	NA	TRBJ2-7	TRBV7-6	TGTGCCAGCAGCTTAATGGGCAGGGCCGAGCAGTACTTC	CASSLMGRAEQYF
NA	once	TRBJ1-1	TRBV5-1	TGCGCCAGCAGCTTGGCGGGGACCTTTATGAACACTGAAGCTTTCTTT	CASSLAGTFMNTEAFF
TRBD1	NA	TRBJ2-5	TRBV5-4	TGTGCCAGCAGCCGAGCCCAAGACAGGGGGAGGGCAGAGACCCAGTACTTC	CASSRAQDRGRAETQYF
TRBD1	NA	TRBJ1-2	TRBV10-1	TGCGCCAGCAGTGAAGAAACGGACAGGGGGCTACCCTATGGCTACACCTTC	CASSEETDRGLPYGYTF
NA	NA	TRBJ2-3	TRBV5-5	TGTGCCAGCAGCTTGGGTTGGCGCGGCACAGATACGCAGTATTTT	CASSLGWRGTDTQYF
TRBD1	NA	TRBJ2-7	TRBV7-2	TGTGCCAGCAGTTGGGACAGGTATTCCTACGAGCAGTACTTC	CASSWDRYSYEQYF
TRBD2	once	TRBJ2-1	TRBV5-1	TGCGCCAGCAGCTTGCCTAGCGGGCTTAATGAGCAGTTCTTC	CASSLPSGLNEQFF